These 13 T cell receptor beta chains were all obtained from the same sample, sequenced in a study of blood T cell repertoires in COVID-19. TCRdb's copy holds only in-frame clones and misses some; the assay was immunoSEQ multiplex PCR. The sample consists of 200,000 to 250,000 clones, 82% of them appearing once. Sequences were obtained from peripheral blood. All receptors come from a woman older than 75 with acute or convalescent COVID-19.

This clone was observed a few times. The V gene is TRBV3-1 (or the pseudogene TRBV3-2), the J gene TRBJ2-7, with D perhaps matching TRBD2 (6 bases). CDR1 and CDR2 (germline): LGHDT, YNNKEL (reference sequence). V was pared by 5 bases and J by 0 bases, with 11 bases between. The CDR3 sequence is 14 residues long. The CDR3 DNA sequence: TGTGCCAGCAGCTTTAGCGGCTACTCCTACGAGCAGTACTTC. Protein: CASSFSGYSYEQYF.

The V call is TRBV10-1, the J call TRBJ2-3; 15 nucleotides match TRBD2. From germline, CDR1 is WNHNN and CDR2 SYGVQD (reference sequence). This CDR3 has 18 amino acids. V was pared by 7 bases and J by 2 bases, with 10 bases of the junction left unmatched. CDR3 sequence: CASNDFGLAGGHTDTQYF. The CDR3 nucleotides read TGCGCCAGCAATGATTTTGGACTAGCGGGGGGGCACACAGATACGCAGTATTTT.

The rearrangement uses TRBV7-9 and TRBJ2-3; 7 bases line up with TRBD2. The J segment lost 4 bases and the V segment lost 3 bases, leaving 7 bases of the junction unmatched. This CDR3 contains 15 residues. CDR1 SEHNR and CDR2 FQNEAQ come from the germline V gene (reference sequence). The CDR3: CASSLLSGVSDTQYF. The CDR3 nucleotides are TGTGCCAGCAGCTTGTTAAGCGGGGTGTCAGATACGCAGTATTTT.

This clone was picked up a small number of times. The junction shows a germline mismatch at one end, possibly a read error. The chain carries TRBV6-2 or TRBV6-3 and TRBJ1-6, with D tentatively TRBD1 (5 bases). CDR1 and CDR2 (germline): MNHEY, SVGEGT. The CDR3 spans 16 residues. The CDR3 nucleotides read TGTGCCAGCAGTTATCTTGCCCGAACAGGTGGTTCACTCCTCCACTTT. As protein: CASSYLARTGGSLLHF.

The rearrangement joins TRBV3-1 (or the pseudogene TRBV3-2) to TRBJ1-1; 7 bases match TRBD1. Germline V lookup: CDR1 LGHDT, CDR2 YNNKEL (reference sequence). The CDR3 extends over 15 amino acids. The junction had 4 bases not matched to a gene; V was cut back by 3 bases and J by 0 bases. The CDR3 spells CASSQTGQMNTEAFF. The CDR3, as DNA: TGTGCCAGCAGCCAGACGGGACAGATGAACACTGAAGCTTTCTTT.

The chain joins TRBV18 to TRBJ2-1; 7 nucleotides line up with TRBD1. Trimming cost V 5 bases and J 6 bases; bases outside gene matches: 10. This CDR3 spans 15 amino acids. CDR1 and CDR2 from the germline V gene are KGHSH and LQKENI. The CDR3: CASSEGQGDRNEQFF. In DNA form, the CDR3 reads TGTGCCAGCTCAGAGGGGCAGGGGGACCGCAATGAGCAGTTCTTC.

The genes are TRBV18 and TRBJ2-7; no clear D gene. Trimming took off 3 bases at V and 6 bases at J, with 12 bases between the two ends. The CDR3 has 13 amino acids. Germline V gives CDR1 KGHSH, CDR2 LQKENI. This CDR3 reads CASSPAASGEQYF. The DNA for the CDR3 is TGTGCCAGCTCACCGGCAGCCTCGGGCGAGCAGTACTTC.

The chain carries TRBV7-6 and TRBJ2-7, with a weak D call TRBD2 (5 bases). From germline, CDR1 is SGHVS and CDR2 FNYEAQ. Trimming took 1 base from V and 6 from J, leaving 10 bases between them. The CDR3 runs 13 residues. The CDR3 sequence is CASSLEASTEQYF. In nucleotides, the CDR3 is TGTGCCAGCAGCTTAGAGGCTAGCACCGAGCAGTACTTC.

V usage is TRBV29-1 and J usage is TRBJ2-1, with TRBD2 matching 9 bases. This CDR3 region has 16 residues. V shed 1 base and J 9 bases; nucleotides not matched to a gene: 13. Germline-derived CDR1 and CDR2 are SQVTM and ANQGSEA. CDR3 sequence (DNA): TGCAGCGTTGAAGGGCTAGCGGGGAAGCCCGGCGGTGAGCAGTTCTTC. Protein sequence: CSVEGLAGKPGGEQFF.

This clone has ten or more counts. The chain joins TRBV7-9 to TRBJ1-3; perhaps TRBD1 as D (6 bases). V dropped 8 bases and J dropped 2 bases, with 16 bases sitting between them. The CDR3 runs to 15 residues. Germline CDR1 is SEHNR and CDR2 is FQNEAQ (reference sequence). DNA of the CDR3: TGTGCCAGCGGCCAGGACAGTACGGCTGGAAACACCATATATTTT. Protein sequence: CASGQDSTAGNTIYF.

V gene TRBV27 combines with J gene TRBJ1-1; 11 nucleotides match TRBD1. The ends lost 4 bases at V and 5 bases at J; junction bases unmatched: 3. This CDR3 spans 14 amino acids. Germline V CDR1 and CDR2: MNHEY, SMNVEV (reference sequence). DNA of the CDR3: TGTGCCAGCAGTTGGACAGGGGGCCGGACTGAAGCTTTCTTT. It encodes CASSWTGGRTEAFF.

The chain recombines TRBV19 with TRBJ1-2, with D uncertain. CDR1 LNHDA and CDR2 SQIVND come from the germline V gene (reference sequence). Deletions cut 7 bases from V and 5 bases from J, with 20 bases between. The CDR3 loop spans 15 amino acids. In DNA form, the CDR3 reads TGTGCCAGTACCCTACGGAGGTCCCGCGGGTATGGCTACACCTTC. It codes for CASTLRRSRGYGYTF.

The rearrangement uses TRBV7-6 and TRBJ2-7; D may be TRBD2 (5 bases). V lost 0 bases, J lost 5 bases, and 11 bases lay in between. Germline lookup yields CDR1 SGHVS and CDR2 FNYEAQ. The CDR3 length is 14 residues. The DNA of the CDR3 is TGTGCCAGCAGCTTAGCGGGGAATAGCGACGAGCAGTACTTC. It codes for CASSLAGNSDEQYF.